In this sample, the clone carrying this T cell receptor beta chain turned up a few times. Its cognate antigen is unknown. This CDR3 has 17 residues. Germline trimming cut 0 bases from V and 2 bases from J; bases unmatched to any gene: 4. Germline V CDR1 and CDR2: SNHLY, FYNNEI. This entry belongs to a study of cytomegalovirus exposure and HLA in healthy donors. Study-wide results and caveats: Among the CMV-associated chains, three were confirmed in vitro as specific for CMV antigens.

Amplification used 60 Vbeta primers and 13 Jbeta primers. Clones were sequenced by immunoSEQ multiplex PCR, and TCRdb holds only the in-frame ones, with some missing. The sample carries 55,000 or so clones, approximately 82% recorded once. The V gene is TRBV2, the J gene TRBJ2-5; 12 bases fit TRBD2. The TCR sequence derives from a man aged 45-60 years in good health and CMV-seronegative. Specimen: PBMCs. CDR3 amino acids: CASSEATSGGTQETQYF. The CDR3 nucleotides are TGTGCCAGCAGTGAAGCCACTAGCGGGGGGACACAAGAGACCCAGTACTTC.